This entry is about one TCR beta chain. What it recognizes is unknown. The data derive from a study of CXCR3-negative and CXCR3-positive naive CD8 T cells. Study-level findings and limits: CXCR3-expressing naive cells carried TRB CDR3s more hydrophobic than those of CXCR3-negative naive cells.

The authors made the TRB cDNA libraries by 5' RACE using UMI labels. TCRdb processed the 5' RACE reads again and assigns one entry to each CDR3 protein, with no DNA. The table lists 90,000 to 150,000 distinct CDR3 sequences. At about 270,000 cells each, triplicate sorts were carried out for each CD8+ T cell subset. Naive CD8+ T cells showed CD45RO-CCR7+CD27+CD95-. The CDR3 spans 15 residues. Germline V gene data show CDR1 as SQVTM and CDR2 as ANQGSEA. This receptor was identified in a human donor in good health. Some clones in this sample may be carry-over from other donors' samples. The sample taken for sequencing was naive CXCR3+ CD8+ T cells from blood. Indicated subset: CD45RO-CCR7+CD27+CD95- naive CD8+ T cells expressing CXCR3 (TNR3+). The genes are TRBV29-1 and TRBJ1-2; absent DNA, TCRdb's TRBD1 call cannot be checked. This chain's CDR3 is CSVNRDRGDSEGYTF.